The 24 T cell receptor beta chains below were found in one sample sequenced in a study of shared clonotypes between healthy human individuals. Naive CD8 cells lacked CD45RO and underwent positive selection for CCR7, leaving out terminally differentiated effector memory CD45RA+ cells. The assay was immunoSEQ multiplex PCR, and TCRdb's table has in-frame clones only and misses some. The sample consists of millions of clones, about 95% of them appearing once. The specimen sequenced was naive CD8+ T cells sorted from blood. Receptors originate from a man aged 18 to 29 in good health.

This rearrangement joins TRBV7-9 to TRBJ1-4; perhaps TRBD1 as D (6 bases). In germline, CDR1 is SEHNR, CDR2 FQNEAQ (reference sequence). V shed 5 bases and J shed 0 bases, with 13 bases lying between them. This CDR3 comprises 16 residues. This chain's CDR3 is CASSPVDRATNEKLFF. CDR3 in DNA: TGTGCCAGCAGCCCGGTGGACAGAGCAACTAATGAAAAACTGTTTTTT.

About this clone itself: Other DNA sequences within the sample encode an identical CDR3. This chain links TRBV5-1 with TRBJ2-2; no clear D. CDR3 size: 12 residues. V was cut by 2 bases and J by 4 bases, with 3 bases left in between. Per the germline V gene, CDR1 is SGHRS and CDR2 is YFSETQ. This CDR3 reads CASSFPTGELFF. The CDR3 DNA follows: TGCGCCAGCAGCTTCCCCACCGGGGAGCTGTTTTTT.

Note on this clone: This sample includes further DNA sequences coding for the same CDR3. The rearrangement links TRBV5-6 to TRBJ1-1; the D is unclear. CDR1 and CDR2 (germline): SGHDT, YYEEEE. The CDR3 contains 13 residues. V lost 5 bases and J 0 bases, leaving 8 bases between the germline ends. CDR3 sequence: CASSLGVNTEAFF. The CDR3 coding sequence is TGTGCCAGCAGTCTCGGGGTGAACACTGAAGCTTTCTTT.

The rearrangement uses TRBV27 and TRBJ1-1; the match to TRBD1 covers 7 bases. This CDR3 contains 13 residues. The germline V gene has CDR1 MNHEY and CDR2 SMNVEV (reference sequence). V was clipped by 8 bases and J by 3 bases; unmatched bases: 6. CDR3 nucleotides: TGTGCCAGCTTTAAGGGGGCCGACACTGAAGCTTTCTTT. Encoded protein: CASFKGADTEAFF.

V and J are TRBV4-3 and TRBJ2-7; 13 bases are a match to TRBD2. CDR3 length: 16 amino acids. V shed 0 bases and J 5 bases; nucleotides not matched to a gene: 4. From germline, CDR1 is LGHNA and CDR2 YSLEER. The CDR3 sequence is CASSQDRTSGSNEQYF. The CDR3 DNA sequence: TGCGCCAGCAGCCAAGACCGGACTAGCGGGAGCAACGAGCAGTACTTC.

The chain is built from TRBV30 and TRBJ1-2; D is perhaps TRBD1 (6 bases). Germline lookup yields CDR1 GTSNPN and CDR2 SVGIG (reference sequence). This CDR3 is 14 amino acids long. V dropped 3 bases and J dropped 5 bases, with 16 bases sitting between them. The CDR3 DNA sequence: TGTGCCTGGAGGTCTGTGGGGGCGCAGTATGGCTACACCTTC. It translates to CAWRSVGAQYGYTF.

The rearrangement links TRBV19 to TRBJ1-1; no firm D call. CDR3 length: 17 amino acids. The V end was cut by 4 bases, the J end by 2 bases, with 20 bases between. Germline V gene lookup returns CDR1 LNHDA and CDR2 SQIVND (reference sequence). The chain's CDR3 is CASSTGACEGPNTEAFF. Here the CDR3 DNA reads TGTGCCAGTAGTACTGGAGCGTGTGAGGGCCCTAACACTGAAGCTTTCTTT.

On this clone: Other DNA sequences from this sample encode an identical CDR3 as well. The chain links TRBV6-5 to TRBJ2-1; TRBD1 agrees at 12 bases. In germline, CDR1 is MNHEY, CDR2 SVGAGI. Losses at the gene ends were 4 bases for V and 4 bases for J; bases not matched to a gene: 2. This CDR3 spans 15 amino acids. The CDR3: CASSSGQGAYNEQFF. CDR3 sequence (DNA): TGTGCCAGCAGTTCGGGACAGGGGGCTTACAATGAGCAGTTCTTC.

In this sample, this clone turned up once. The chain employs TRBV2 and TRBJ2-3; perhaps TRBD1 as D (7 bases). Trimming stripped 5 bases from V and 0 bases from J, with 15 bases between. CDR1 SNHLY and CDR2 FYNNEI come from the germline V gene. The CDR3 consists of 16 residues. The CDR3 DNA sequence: TGTGCCAGCAGTAGAGACAGGGAGGCTAGCACAGATACGCAGTATTTT. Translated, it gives CASSRDREASTDTQYF.

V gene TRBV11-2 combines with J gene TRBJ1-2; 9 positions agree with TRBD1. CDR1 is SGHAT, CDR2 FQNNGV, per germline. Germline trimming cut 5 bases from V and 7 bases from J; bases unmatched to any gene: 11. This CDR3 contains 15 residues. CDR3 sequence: CASSSPGQGRTGYTF. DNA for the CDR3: TGTGCCAGCAGCAGCCCGGGACAGGGAAGAACTGGCTACACCTTC.

For the CDR3, the DNA is TGTGCCAGCAGCTTGCTCGGACACAGCACAGATACGCAGTATTTT. Its translation is CASSLLGHSTDTQYF. The chain has TRBV7-9 and TRBJ2-3; TRBD1 might be the D (5 bases). V lost 3 bases and J 0 bases, leaving 10 bases between the germline ends. The germline CDR1 and CDR2 sequences are SEHNR and FQNEAQ (reference sequence). The CDR3 has 15 residues. Supplemented by reference TRBV7-9 and TRBJ2-3, the full variable domain reads DTGVSQNPRHKITKRGQNVTFRCDPISEHNRLYWYRQTLGQGPEFLTYFQNEAQLEKSRLLSDRFSAERPKGSFSTLEIQRTEQGDSAMYLCASSLLGHSTDTQYFGPGTRLTVL.

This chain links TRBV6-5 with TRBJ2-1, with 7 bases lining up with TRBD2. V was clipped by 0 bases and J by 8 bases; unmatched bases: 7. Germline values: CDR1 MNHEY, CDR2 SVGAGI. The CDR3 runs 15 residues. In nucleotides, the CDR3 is TGTGCCAGCAGTTACTCTGGACTAGTCTTCGATGAGCAGTTCTTC. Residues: CASSYSGLVFDEQFF.

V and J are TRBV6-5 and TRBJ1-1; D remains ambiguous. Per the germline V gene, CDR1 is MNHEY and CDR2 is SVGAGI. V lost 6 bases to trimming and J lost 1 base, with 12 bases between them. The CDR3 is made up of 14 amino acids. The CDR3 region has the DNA TGTGCCAGCAGCCCTATTTACACGAACACTGAAGCTTTCTTT. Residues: CASSPIYTNTEAFF.

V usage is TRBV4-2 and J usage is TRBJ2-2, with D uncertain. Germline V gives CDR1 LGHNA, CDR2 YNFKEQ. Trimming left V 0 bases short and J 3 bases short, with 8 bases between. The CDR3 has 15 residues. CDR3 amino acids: CASSQELGYTGELFF. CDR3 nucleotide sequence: TGTGCCAGCAGCCAAGAGTTAGGGTACACCGGGGAGCTGTTTTTT.

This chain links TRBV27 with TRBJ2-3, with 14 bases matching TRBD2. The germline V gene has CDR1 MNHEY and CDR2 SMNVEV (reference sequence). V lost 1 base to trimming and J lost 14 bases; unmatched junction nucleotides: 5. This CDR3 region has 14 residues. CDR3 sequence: CASSLWGLAGDWYF. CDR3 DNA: TGTGCCAGCAGTTTATGGGGACTAGCGGGAGATTGGTATTTT.

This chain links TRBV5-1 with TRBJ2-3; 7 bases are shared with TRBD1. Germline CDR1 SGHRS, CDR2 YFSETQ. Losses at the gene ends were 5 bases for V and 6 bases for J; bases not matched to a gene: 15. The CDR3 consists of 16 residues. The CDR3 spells CASRTLTGRHTDTQYF. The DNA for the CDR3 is TGCGCCAGCAGAACCCTGACAGGGCGTCACACGGATACGCAGTATTTT.

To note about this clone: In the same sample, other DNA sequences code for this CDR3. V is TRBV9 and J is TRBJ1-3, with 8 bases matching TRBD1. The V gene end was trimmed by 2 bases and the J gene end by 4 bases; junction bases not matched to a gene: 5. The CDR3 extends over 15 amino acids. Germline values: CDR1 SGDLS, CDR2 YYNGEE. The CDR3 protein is CASSVGQGSGNTIYF. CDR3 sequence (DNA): TGTGCCAGCAGCGTCGGACAGGGCTCAGGAAACACCATATATTTT.

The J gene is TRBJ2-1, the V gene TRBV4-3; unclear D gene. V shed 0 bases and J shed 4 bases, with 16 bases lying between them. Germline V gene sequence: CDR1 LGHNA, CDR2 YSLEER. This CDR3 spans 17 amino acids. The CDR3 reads CASSQDQPGSEYNEQFF. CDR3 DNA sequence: TGCGCCAGCAGCCAAGATCAACCCGGGTCGGAGTACAATGAGCAGTTCTTC.

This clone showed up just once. The CDR3 nucleotides read TGTGCCAGCAGCGATTCCTTAGAAACTAATGAAAAACTGTTTTTT. Its protein product is CASSDSLETNEKLFF. The V call is TRBV9, the J call TRBJ1-4; no firm D call. V was cut by 3 bases and J by 1 base, with 10 bases left in between. There are 15 residues in the CDR3. The germline V gene encodes CDR1 SGDLS and CDR2 YYNGEE.

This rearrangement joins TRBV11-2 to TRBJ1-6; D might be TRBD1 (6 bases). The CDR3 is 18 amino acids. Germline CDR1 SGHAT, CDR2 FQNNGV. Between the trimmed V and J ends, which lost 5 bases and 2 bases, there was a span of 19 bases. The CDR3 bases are TGTGCCAGCAGCCAGAACCACCTAGGGGGGACCTATAATTCACCCCTCCACTTT. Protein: CASSQNHLGGTYNSPLHF. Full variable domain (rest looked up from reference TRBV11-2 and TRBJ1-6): EAGVAQSPRYKIIEKRQSVAFWCNPISGHATLYWYQQILGQGPKLLIQFQNNGVVDDSQLPKDRFSAERLKGVDSTLKIQPAKLEDSAVYLCASSQNHLGGTYNSPLHFGNGTRLTVT.

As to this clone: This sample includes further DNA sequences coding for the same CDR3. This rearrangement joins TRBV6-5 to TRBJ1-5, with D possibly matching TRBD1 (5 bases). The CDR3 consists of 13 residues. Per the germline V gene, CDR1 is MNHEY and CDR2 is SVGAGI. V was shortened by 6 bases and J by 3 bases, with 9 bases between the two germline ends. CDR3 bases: TGTGCCAGCAGCACAGGTTACAATCAGCCCCAGCATTTT. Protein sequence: CASSTGYNQPQHF.

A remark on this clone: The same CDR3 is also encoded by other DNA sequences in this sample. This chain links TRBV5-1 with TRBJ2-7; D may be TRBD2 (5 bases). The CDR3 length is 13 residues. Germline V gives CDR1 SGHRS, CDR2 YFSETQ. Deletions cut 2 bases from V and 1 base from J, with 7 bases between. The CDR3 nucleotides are TGCGCCAGCAGCTTCGGGATTTCCTACGAGCAGTACTTC. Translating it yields CASSFGISYEQYF.

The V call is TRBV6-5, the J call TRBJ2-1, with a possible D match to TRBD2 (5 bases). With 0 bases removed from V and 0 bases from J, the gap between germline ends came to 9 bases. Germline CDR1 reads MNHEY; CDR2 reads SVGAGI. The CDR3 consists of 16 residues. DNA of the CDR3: TGTGCCAGCAGTTACTCCGTGGGAGACTCCTACAATGAGCAGTTCTTC. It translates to CASSYSVGDSYNEQFF.

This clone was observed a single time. DNA of the CDR3: TGTGCCAGCAGCATTAGCGGGGGGCTGAACACAGATACGCAGTATTTT. Translating it yields CASSISGGLNTDTQYF. The V call is TRBV7-9, the J call TRBJ2-3; 10 bases are shared with TRBD2. The CDR3 is 16 residues long. Germline values: CDR1 SEHNR, CDR2 FQNEAQ (reference sequence). The junction had 7 bases not matched to a gene; V was cut back by 5 bases and J by 2 bases.